Described below is a single T cell receptor (beta chain) sequence and its context. The data are from a study of blood T cell repertoires in COVID-19. Some clones are missing from TCRdb's copy, which holds only in-frame ones; the method was immunoSEQ multiplex PCR. The data show about 240,000 clones, with 86% seen just once and less than 4% held by the top ten. The CDR3 covers 18 residues. Germline assignment: CDR1 PRHDT and CDR2 FYEKMQ (reference sequence). J was trimmed by 2 bases and V by 4 bases; bases with no gene match: 10. Sequencing was done on a sample of PBMCs or T cells enriched from blood (not recorded which). V usage is TRBV13 and J usage is TRBJ2-2, with 10 bases fitting TRBD2. The TCR originated in a woman between 40 and 50 years old with acute COVID-19. The CDR3 region is CASSSWAWTSGNTGELFF. The CDR3 DNA sequence: TGTGCCAGCAGCTCATGGGCCTGGACTAGCGGTAACACCGGGGAGCTGTTTTTT. Full variable domain (outside the CDR3, taken from reference TRBV13 and TRBJ2-2): AAGVIQSPRHLIKEKRETATLKCYPIPRHDTVYWYQQGPGQDPQFLISFYEKMQSDKGSIPDRFSAQQFSDYHSELNMSSLELGDSALYFCASSSWAWTSGNTGELFFGEGSRLTVL.